A single sample is the source of the 12 T cell receptor beta chains below, sequenced in a study of blood T cell repertoires in COVID-19. Sequenced by immunoSEQ multiplex PCR; TCRdb stores in-frame clones only, minus some. Here the sample spans about 60,000 clones, roughly 90% being singletons. Specimen: peripheral blood. The receptors shown here come from a man aged 65 to 79 with acute or convalescent COVID-19.

The chain employs TRBV15 and TRBJ1-2; no clear D gene. The V end lost 0 bases, the J end lost 2 bases, and 7 bases lay between the germline ends. The CDR3 covers 14 residues. Germline V gene sequence: CDR1 LNHNV, CDR2 YYDKDF (reference sequence). The DNA for the CDR3 is TGTGCCACCAGCAGAGATCCAGCGAACTATGGCTACACCTTC. Translated, it gives CATSRDPANYGYTF.

This chain connects TRBV5-4 to TRBJ2-7; 9 bases map to TRBD2. Unmatched junction bases numbered 10, after V lost 4 bases and J lost 5 bases. The V gene's germline CDR1 is SGHNT and CDR2 YYREEE (reference sequence). This CDR3 has 15 amino acids. CDR3 DNA: TGTGCCAGCAGCGACGCGGGGGGGCTCTTCGACGAGCAGTACTTC. Translating it yields CASSDAGGLFDEQYF.

This rearrangement joins TRBV19 to TRBJ2-5; 8 nucleotides align to TRBD1. Trimming removed 3 bases from V and 9 bases from J; junction bases left unmatched: 6. CDR1 is LNHDA, CDR2 SQIVND, per germline (reference sequence). This CDR3 comprises 13 residues. For the CDR3, the DNA is TGTGCCAGTAGTATCAGGGGGCACGCGGCCCAGTACTTC. Encoded protein: CASSIRGHAAQYF.

The chain recombines TRBV6-2 or TRBV6-3 with TRBJ2-3; the match to TRBD2 covers 9 bases. This CDR3 comprises 17 residues. Germline loops: CDR1 MNHEY, CDR2 SVGEGT. The V gene end was trimmed by 5 bases and the J gene end by 4 bases; junction bases not matched to a gene: 13. The CDR3 sequence: CASSPIGQRGDPDTQYF. DNA for the CDR3: TGTGCCAGCAGTCCCATCGGTCAGCGGGGGGACCCAGATACGCAGTATTTT.

V and J are TRBV19 and TRBJ2-7; 8 positions match TRBD1. This CDR3 is built from 17 residues. Losses at the gene ends were 2 bases for V and 7 bases for J; bases not matched to a gene: 16. CDR1 and CDR2 (germline): LNHDA, SQIVND (reference sequence). CDR3 region: CASSIHRGDRTSREQYF. The CDR3 bases are TGTGCCAGTAGTATACATCGAGGGGACAGGACCTCTCGGGAGCAGTACTTC.

The genes are TRBV28 and TRBJ2-7, with TRBD1 matching 8 bases. CDR1 is MDHEN and CDR2 is SYDVKM in the germline V gene. The CDR3 is 13 amino acids. J was trimmed by 2 bases and V by 6 bases; bases with no gene match: 3. The CDR3 protein is CASSRDRPYEQYF. The CDR3, as DNA: TGTGCCAGCAGCCGGGACAGGCCCTACGAGCAGTACTTC.

This clone was detected only once. The chain employs TRBV3-1 (or the pseudogene TRBV3-2) and TRBJ2-3, with 7 bases lining up with TRBD1. J was trimmed by 2 bases and V by 2 bases; bases with no gene match: 4. The CDR3 covers 15 residues. CDR1 and CDR2 (germline): LGHDT, YNNKEL (reference sequence). Here the CDR3 reads CASSQTGEVTDTQYF. The CDR3, as DNA: TGTGCCAGCAGCCAAACAGGGGAAGTCACAGATACGCAGTATTTT.

The chain links TRBV6-2 or TRBV6-3 to TRBJ2-1; 12 nucleotides agree with TRBD1. The CDR3 contains 17 residues. Germline loops: CDR1 MNHEY, CDR2 SVGEGT. Trimming at V came to 3 bases and at J to 6 bases, leaving 9 bases not matched to a gene. CDR3 sequence reads: CASSYNPGTGGFNEQFF. The CDR3 coding sequence is TGTGCCAGCAGTTATAACCCCGGGACAGGGGGCTTCAATGAGCAGTTCTTC.

The rearrangement joins TRBV5-1 to TRBJ1-3, with D possibly being TRBD1 (6 bases). V lost 5 bases to trimming and J lost 1 base, with 10 bases between them. Germline lookup yields CDR1 SGHRS and CDR2 YFSETQ. The CDR3 sequence is 14 residues long. The CDR3 coding sequence is TGCGCCAGCAGGATGACAGGATCTGGAAACACCATATATTTT. The encoded protein is CASRMTGSGNTIYF.

In this sample, this clone turned up once. The chain has TRBV6-2 or TRBV6-3 and TRBJ2-4, with TRBD2 matching 9 bases. The germline V gene has CDR1 MNHEY and CDR2 SVGEGT. The junction had 7 bases not matched to a gene; V was cut back by 2 bases and J by 8 bases. The CDR3 length is 15 residues. CDR3 protein: CASSYPQRGADIQYF. CDR3 bases: TGTGCCAGCAGTTACCCCCAGCGGGGGGCGGACATTCAGTACTTC.

The CDR3 reads CASSEEWTSGPINQETQYF. As DNA, the CDR3 is TGTGCCAGCAGTGAAGAATGGACTAGCGGGCCGATCAATCAAGAGACCCAGTACTTC. This chain uses TRBV6-1 with TRBJ2-5; 11 bases are shared with TRBD2. Germline CDR1 is MNHNS and CDR2 is SASEGT. CDR3 length equals 19 residues. J gave up 2 bases and V 1 base, and 12 bases lay outside the gene matches.

This chain links TRBV7-2 with TRBJ2-7; D is possibly TRBD2 (6 bases). V was shortened by 2 bases and J by 2 bases, with 13 bases between the two germline ends. Germline CDR1 is SGHTA and CDR2 is FQGNSA. CDR3 size: 15 residues. The DNA of the CDR3 is TGTGCCAGCAGCTTATTCGGGGGAGCTACCTACGAGCAGTACTTC. Translation: CASSLFGGATYEQYF.